Shown below are 18 T cell receptor beta chains from a single sample sequenced in a study of beta chain features in type 1 diabetes. Whole-study results and caveats: Significant though moderate, a shortening of TCRB CDR3s appeared in all four CD4+ subsets of Type 1 diabetes patients.

No antigens are known for them. Reverse transcribing all isolated RNA meant expressed TCRB transcripts were sequenced. Here immunoSEQ multiplex PCR was the method, and the copy in TCRdb shows in-frame clones only, minus some. The table includes 300,000 to 450,000 clones, about 10% detected once. What was sequenced was central memory CD4+ T cells from blood. All receptors come from a man aged 25-45 years with type 1 diabetes.

This chain joins TRBV29-1 and TRBJ1-2; D unresolved. V lost 6 bases and J lost 3, with 8 bases in between. This CDR3 has 11 amino acids. The germline V gene encodes CDR1 SQVTM and CDR2 ANQGSEA. The CDR3 DNA sequence: TGCAGCGTAGGGTACGACTATGGCTACACCTTC. It codes for CSVGYDYGYTF.

The CDR3 loop reads CASTRDGYEQYF. Written as DNA, the CDR3 is TGTGCCAGCACTCGGGACGGCTACGAGCAGTACTTC. The chain combines TRBV6-6 with TRBJ2-7, with D perhaps being TRBD1 or TRBD2 (5 bases each). This CDR3 comprises 12 residues. Germline V gene lookup returns CDR1 MNHNY and CDR2 SVGAGI (reference sequence). Trimming removed 7 bases at V and 3 bases at J, with 10 bases between.

This clone was detected only a few times. J is TRBJ1-2 and V is TRBV5-1; tentative D call: TRBD1 (5 bases). Trimming removed 0 bases at V and 2 bases at J, with 8 bases between. This CDR3 is 14 amino acids long. Germline lookup yields CDR1 SGHRS and CDR2 YFSETQ. The CDR3 DNA reads as TGCGCCAGCAGCTTGGAAAACAGGAACTATGGCTACACCTTC. Encoded protein: CASSLENRNYGYTF.

This clone was observed a handful of times. V and J are TRBV11-2 and TRBJ2-1, with D unresolved. V was pared by 3 bases and J by 9 bases, with 12 bases between. Per germline, CDR1 SGHAT and CDR2 FQNNGV. This CDR3 has 13 amino acids. For the CDR3, the DNA is TGTGCCAGCAGCTTCATCTTAAGGAGTGAGCAGTTCTTC. Translated, it gives CASSFILRSEQFF.

This clone was observed a few times. The V and J genes are TRBV14 and TRBJ2-2; 8 bases are shared with TRBD1. The CDR3 totals 17 residues. Germline CDR1 is SGHDN and CDR2 is FVKESK. Unmatched junction bases numbered 5, after V lost 0 bases and J lost 2 bases. The CDR3 DNA sequence: TGTGCCAGCAGCCAAGATCCGGACAGGGCCAACACCGGGGAGCTGTTTTTT. This sequence encodes CASSQDPDRANTGELFF.

This clone came up a few times. The chain uses TRBV5-1 and TRBJ2-1, with D perhaps TRBD1 or TRBD2 (5 bases each). The CDR3 consists of 14 residues. Germline loops: CDR1 SGHRS, CDR2 YFSETQ. V was trimmed by 5 bases and J by 7 bases, leaving 16 bases between them. CDR3 DNA sequence: TGCGCCAGCAGTTTTGAGAGTTGGGGGAATGAGCAGTTCTTC. Protein sequence: CASSFESWGNEQFF. Looking up the rest from reference TRBV5-1 and TRBJ2-1 gives the full variable domain: KAGVTQTPRYLIKTRGQQVTLSCSPISGHRSVSWYQQTPGQGLQFLFEYFSETQRNKGNFPGRFSGRQFSNSRSEMNVSTLELGDSALYLCASSFESWGNEQFFGPGTRLTVL.

The rearrangement links TRBV7-9 to TRBJ2-2, with D possibly being TRBD1 (6 bases). The V end was cut by 5 bases, the J end by 4 bases, with 14 bases between. The CDR3 sequence is 15 residues long. Germline CDR1 and CDR2: SEHNR and FQNEAQ (reference sequence). The chain's CDR3 is CASSPEQGSTGELFF. The CDR3 coding sequence is TGTGCCAGCAGCCCCGAACAGGGATCCACCGGGGAGCTGTTTTTT. Based on the CDR3 plus reference TRBV7-9 and TRBJ2-2, the full variable domain is DTGVSQNPRHKITKRGQNVTFRCDPISEHNRLYWYRQTLGQGPEFLTYFQNEAQLEKSRLLSDRFSAERPKGSFSTLEIQRTEQGDSAMYLCASSPEQGSTGELFFGEGSRLTVL.

This clone was counted at least ten times. The CDR3 protein is CASSERTVMNTEAFF. The CDR3 coding sequence is TGCGCCAGCAGCGAACGGACAGTCATGAACACTGAAGCTTTCTTT. This sequence joins TRBV4-1 and TRBJ1-1; maybe TRBD1 (6 bases). The CDR3 runs 15 residues. CDR1 MGHRA and CDR2 YSYEKL come from the germline V gene. Deletions cut 5 bases from V and 0 bases from J, with 13 bases between.

This clone showed up just a few times. The junction shows a germline mismatch at one end, possibly a read error. This chain connects TRBV10-3 to TRBJ2-4, with D tentatively TRBD1 or TRBD2 (6 bases each). The CDR3 runs to 15 residues. In germline, CDR1 is ENHRY, CDR2 SYGVKD. In DNA form, the CDR3 reads TGTGCCAGCAGTTCTCCGGGGGCGACGGGAAACATTCAGTACTTC. As protein: CASSSPGATGNIQYF.

This chain joins TRBV5-1 and TRBJ2-2; 7 bases are shared with TRBD1. J gave up 3 bases and V 1 base, and 0 bases lay outside the gene matches. Germline V gives CDR1 SGHRS, CDR2 YFSETQ. This CDR3 is 14 amino acids long. As DNA, the CDR3 is TGCGCCAGCAGCTTGCAGGGGGACACCGGGGAGCTGTTTTTT. Translating gives CASSLQGDTGELFF.

This clone was observed a handful of times. V gene TRBV7-9 combines with J gene TRBJ2-7, with TRBD2 as a possible D gene (6 bases). CDR3 length: 15 amino acids. The V gene's germline CDR1 is SEHNR and CDR2 FQNEAQ (reference sequence). V shed 5 bases and J shed 0 bases, with 14 bases lying between them. CDR3 sequence: CASSREPGDSYEQYF. The CDR3 nucleotides read TGTGCCAGCAGCCGAGAGCCGGGGGACTCCTACGAGCAGTACTTC.

V gene TRBV5-4 combines with J gene TRBJ1-1; TRBD1 aligns across 8 bases. The CDR3 length is 15 residues. With V trimmed by 4 bases and J by 3 bases, 8 bases remained unmatched. Germline CDR1 SGHNT, CDR2 YYREEE (reference sequence). The chain's CDR3 is CASSVDRGWDTEAFF. CDR3 nucleotide sequence: TGTGCCAGCAGCGTCGACAGGGGATGGGACACTGAAGCTTTCTTT.

V is TRBV7-7 and J is TRBJ2-3; 10 bases line up with TRBD1. Trimming cost V 5 bases and J 5 bases; bases outside gene matches: 7. The CDR3 runs to 15 residues. Germline values: CDR1 SSHAT, CDR2 FNYEAQ (reference sequence). The DNA for the CDR3 is TGTGCCAGCAGCCCTGGACAGGGGGTAGGAGATACGCAGTATTTT. This gives the protein CASSPGQGVGDTQYF.

This clone was counted only a few times. V is TRBV5-4 and J is TRBJ2-7; 9 nucleotides align to TRBD1. The CDR3 is made up of 16 amino acids. The junction had 10 bases not matched to a gene; V was cut back by 4 bases and J by 2 bases. Germline V gene data show CDR1 as SGHNT and CDR2 as YYREEE (reference sequence). CDR3: CASSGDRVRPPYEQYF. Written as DNA, the CDR3 is TGTGCCAGCAGCGGGGACAGGGTCCGGCCCCCCTACGAGCAGTACTTC.

Of note for this clone: A much larger clone differs from this one at a single base, so this may be a read error. The genes are TRBV7-3 and TRBJ2-3; TRBD2 matches at 9 bases. In germline, CDR1 is SGHTA, CDR2 FQGTGA. The CDR3 consists of 16 residues. With 2 bases clipped from V and 1 base from J, the junction kept 4 bases outside the gene matches. CDR3 in DNA: TGTGCCAGCAGCTTAGGAGCGGGAGGCCGCACAGATACGCAGTATTTT. It is translated as CASSLGAGGRTDTQYF.

This clone was seen ten or more times. The V and J genes are TRBV5-8 and TRBJ2-3, with TRBD2 matching over 8 bases. The germline V gene has CDR1 SGHTS and CDR2 YDEGEE. V lost 0 bases and J lost 4; bases outside the gene matches: 4. This CDR3 comprises 15 residues. The CDR3 is CASSLAAGGSDTQYF. In DNA, the CDR3 is TGTGCCAGCAGCTTGGCGGCGGGAGGTTCAGATACGCAGTATTTT.

A few counts support this clone. J is TRBJ1-2 and V is TRBV11-2, with TRBD1 matching 7 bases. CDR1 is SGHAT, CDR2 FQNNGV, per germline. J lost 8 bases, V lost 1 base, and 10 bases had no gene match. This CDR3 contains 15 residues. The CDR3, as DNA: TGTGCCAGCAGCTTAGCGACCGACAGGGTAAAGGGCTACACCTTC. It encodes CASSLATDRVKGYTF.

The rearrangement links TRBV15 to TRBJ1-4; weak D call: TRBD1 (6 bases). Deletions cut 0 bases from V and 8 bases from J, with 16 bases between. This CDR3 has 16 amino acids. Germline values: CDR1 LNHNV, CDR2 YYDKDF (reference sequence). This CDR3 reads CATSRDGGRNFEKLFF. The CDR3, as DNA: TGTGCCACCAGCAGAGATGGGGGCAGAAATTTCGAAAAACTGTTTTTT.